This paragraph reports one TCR beta chain. Its specific antigen is unknown. No quality values exist for individual bases; no much larger clone is one base distant. The record originates from a study of T cell responses to AZD1222 COVID-19 vaccine (dated by TCRdb to the early 2020s). With regard to the full study: AZD1222 recipients with second doses at about 4 weeks or about 12 weeks were pooled, because spike-specific TCR depth and breadth did not differ between schedules. TCR sequencing was performed for fewer than 250 trial participants, of whom about 200 were given two doses of AZD1222 and 26 were given two doses of MenACWY control vaccine. Trial participants were enrolled by age into subgroups of 18-55, 56-69 and 70-plus years, and around 150, 28 and 57 TCR-sequenced participants, respectively, were included in these subgroups.

After removal of 3 bases from V and 5 bases from J, the junction retains 9 bases not matched to a gene. The CDR3 sequence holds 15 residues, the cysteine and phenylalanine included. CDR3 DNA only is kept here, 45 bases in frame from base 1. Per the germline V gene (reference sequence), DFQATT is the CDR1 and SNEGSKA is the CDR2. The paper's findings and limits, for the study overall: Participants were mostly white British, with more females than males. The authors suggested clonal diversity may have been underestimated. Only 5 to 7 AZD1222 recipients were SARS-CoV-2 seropositive at baseline, limiting conclusions about previously exposed vaccinees. The 56-69-year group was small, and its depth increase did not reach significance, likely because of low power. Because no day 14 peak-response samples were available, the repertoires could be characterized only after the peak T cell response. Epitopes outside the regions mutated in the B.1.351 and B.1.1.7 variants were reportedly recognized by nearly half of the unique spike-specific TCRs. A significant rise in spike-specific TCR breadth and depth was observed after two AZD1222 doses relative to day 0 and relative to MenACWY recipients. The whole spike protein was spanned by vaccine-associated CD4 TCRs, and dominant responses were seen in regions 160-218 and 743-854.

The CDR3 regions of human TCRbeta chains were analyzed by immunosequencing. In the authors' own workflow: TCRs in the repertoires were compared against a reference library of SARS-CoV-2-specific TCRs that had been generated with the MIRA antigen-specificity platform. Breadth was defined as the fraction of unique TCRs that were SARS-CoV-2-associated. Depth was defined as the fraction of total T cells that were SARS-CoV-2-associated. Using the MIRA data, every spike-specific TCR was mapped to the spike region that the TCR reacted to and assigned to either a CD4 or a CD8 class. Log10-transformed breadth and depth values were compared by one-way ANOVA with Sidak's multiple comparisons tests. TCRdb mirrors the immuneACCESS table, restricted to in-frame sequences. Some clones are absent from its copies; in checked studies, under half trace to an unresolved V gene, and the reason for the others is unknown. The D gene and trimming were derived from the DNA, and the V and J assignments and clone size from that table. Present in this sample are around 140,000 clones, 80% to 95% of which were seen just once. The ten largest account for around 1.7% of the sample.

The meaning of the sample's time point label: baseline before first vaccination. Samples from vaccinated people were obtained from the UK trials COV001 and COV002, which included a single-blind randomized controlled phase 2/3 trial of AZD1222 (ChAdOx1 nCoV-19) in healthy adults. For TCRbeta chain sequencing, PBMC samples were collected from trial participants at day 0 and at day 28 after the second dose. The material sequenced was peripheral blood, taken on day 0 of AZD1222 vaccination. The chain was built from TRBV20-1 and TRBJ1-4, with 7 middle bases fitting TRBD1. The clonotype was recovered from an adult in good health. The CDR3 loop reads CSASLLNRGNEKLFF. The bases are TGCAGTGCTAGTCTCCTTAACAGGGGAAATGAAAAACTGTTTTTT.